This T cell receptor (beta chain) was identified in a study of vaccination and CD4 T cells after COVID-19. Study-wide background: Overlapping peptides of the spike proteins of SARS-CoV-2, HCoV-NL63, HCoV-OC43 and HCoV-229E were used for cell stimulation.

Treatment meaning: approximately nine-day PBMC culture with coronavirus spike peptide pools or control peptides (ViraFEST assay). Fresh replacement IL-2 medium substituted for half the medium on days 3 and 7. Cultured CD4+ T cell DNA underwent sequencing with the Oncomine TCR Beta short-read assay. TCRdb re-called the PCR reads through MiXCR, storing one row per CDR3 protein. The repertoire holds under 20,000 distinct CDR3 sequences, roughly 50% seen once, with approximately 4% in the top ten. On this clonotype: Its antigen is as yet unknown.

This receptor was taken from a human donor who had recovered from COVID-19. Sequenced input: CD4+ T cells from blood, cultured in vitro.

CDR3 nucleotides: TGTGCCAGCAGTTACTCGATGGGCGGGGGGCCGCTAATCGATGAGCAGTTCTTC. It is translated as CASSYSMGGGPLIDEQFF. The chain links TRBV6-5 to TRBJ2-1, with TRBD2 matching over 8 bases. The CDR3 runs to 18 residues. Germline loops: CDR1 MNHEY, CDR2 SVGAGI. V lost 0 bases and J lost 8; bases outside the gene matches: 15.